This T cell receptor (beta chain) stems from a study of T cells in Graves' hyperthyroidism and ophthalmopathy. Under 3 months was the duration of disease in ophthalmopathy patients, who also had a Clinical Activity Score of at least 3 and a NOSPECS grade of at least 4. Patients showing uncontrolled infection, other autoimmune disease, pregnancy or lactation were ineligible. The diagnostic basis comprised clinical symptoms, serum thyroxine and TRAb, thyroid ultrasound and orbital computed tomography. The CDR3 regions of TCR beta were amplified from RNA transcripts. The HTBI set primed first-round TCR CDR3 RT-PCR. TCRdb re-called the multiplex PCR reads through MiXCR, storing one row per CDR3 protein. The sample has about 520,000 distinct CDR3 sequences, less than 25% seen once. In its sample, this clonotype was seen many times. The sequenced material came from blood. This receptor was taken from a woman between 25 and 40 years old with Graves' ophthalmopathy.

The CDR3 sequence: CASSIQGGDGYTF. The CDR3, as DNA: TGTGCCAGCAGCATACAGGGAGGGGATGGCTACACCTTC. The chain has TRBV7-9 and TRBJ1-2; TRBD1 is a possible D gene (6 bases). This CDR3 comprises 13 residues. Trimming left V 5 bases short and J 6 bases short, with 13 bases between. Per germline, CDR1 SEHNR and CDR2 FQNEAQ (reference sequence). Together with reference TRBV7-9 and TRBJ1-2, the CDR3 gives the full variable domain: DTGVSQNPRHKITKRGQNVTFRCDPISEHNRLYWYRQTLGQGPEFLTYFQNEAQLEKSRLLSDRFSAERPKGSFSTLEIQRTEQGDSAMYLCASSIQGGDGYTFGSGTRLTVV.